The T cell receptor beta chain described here comes from a study of CD8+CD57+ T cells in acquired aplastic anemia. Study-wide background: Mean DNA quantity obtained from sorted CD4+ and CD8+ cells was 2.5 to 4 ug.

The sequenced patients had an expansion of CD8+CD57+ cells seen by flow cytometry. TCR beta VDJ combinations and CDR3 sequences were profiled from genomic DNA. TCRdb reanalysed the reads using MiXCR and keeps one entry per CDR3 protein. The table has approximately 260,000 distinct CDR3 sequences, about 80% seen once. The CDR3 consists of 11 residues. V lost 0 bases to trimming and J lost 13 bases; unmatched junction nucleotides: 1. Germline V gene lookup returns CDR1 SGHAT and CDR2 FQDESV (reference sequence). The sequence derives from a human donor with aplastic anemia. The J gene is TRBJ2-3, the V gene TRBV11-1, with 7 bases fitting TRBD2. The sequencing sample was made of sorted CD4+, CD8+, or CD8+CD57+ T cells (not recorded which) from PBMCs. The CDR3 is CASSLARGEYF. CDR3 DNA: TGTGCCAGCAGCTTAGCCCGGGGGGAGTATTTT. Full variable domain (remainder filled in from reference TRBV11-1 and TRBJ2-3): EAEVAQSPRYKITEKSQAVAFWCDPISGHATLYWYRQILGQGPELLVQFQDESVVDDSQLPKDRFSAERLKGVDSTLKIQPAELGDSAMYLCASSLARGEYFGPGTRLTVL.